Each of the 14 T cell receptor beta chains below was sequenced from the same sample in a study of cytotoxic CD8 clonotypes in ibrutinib-treated CLL. Measured with immunoSEQ multiplex PCR; TCRdb has only the in-frame clones, and not every one. The sample contains around 310,000 clones, approximately 80% of which appear only once. The sequences come from PBMCs, collected before ibrutinib treatment. The receptors originated from a human donor with chronic lymphocytic leukemia.

This chain links TRBV5-1 with TRBJ2-7, with D unclear. This CDR3 has 15 amino acids. Per the germline V gene, CDR1 is SGHRS and CDR2 is YFSETQ. Trimming removed 4 bases from V and 4 bases from J, with 18 bases in between. The CDR3 is CASSLVGTTSYEQYF. The CDR3 nucleotides read TGCGCCAGCAGCCTGGTGGGAACAACTTCATACGAGCAGTACTTC.

The chain combines TRBV7-2 with TRBJ2-3; 8 nucleotides align to TRBD1. V trimming: 5 bases; J trimming: 0 bases; junction bases outside the gene matches: 4. This CDR3 spans 15 amino acids. CDR1 and CDR2 from the germline V gene are SGHTA and FQGNSA. The CDR3 is CASSGRDRSTDTQYF. CDR3 sequence (DNA): TGTGCCAGCAGCGGCCGGGACAGGAGCACAGATACGCAGTATTTT.

CDR3 nucleotides: TGTGCCAGCAGCTTTATTTCAGGGGATGAAAAACTGTTTTTT. It codes for CASSFISGDEKLFF. The chain recombines TRBV7-9 with TRBJ1-4, with D maybe TRBD1 (6 bases). CDR1 SEHNR and CDR2 FQNEAQ come from the germline V gene (reference sequence). Trimming left V 3 bases short and J 6 bases short, with 11 bases between. The CDR3 loop spans 14 amino acids.

The chain carries TRBV7-9 and TRBJ2-1; 10 bases are shared with TRBD2. Germline assignment: CDR1 SEHNR and CDR2 FQNEAQ (reference sequence). There are 14 residues in the CDR3. J was trimmed by 7 bases and V by 5 bases; bases with no gene match: 5. The CDR3, as DNA: TGTGCCAGCAGCATAGGAGCGGGAGGGAATGAGCAGTTCTTC. The encoded protein is CASSIGAGGNEQFF.

Only a few counts were recorded for this clone. Other DNA sequences of this sample code for an identical CDR3. This sequence joins TRBV5-1 and TRBJ2-1; D is uncertain. CDR3 length: 13 residues. The V end was cut by 4 bases, the J end by 0 bases, with 5 bases between. Germline-derived CDR1 and CDR2 are SGHRS and YFSETQ. DNA of the CDR3: TGCGCCAGCAGCACGAACTCCTACAATGAGCAGTTCTTC. It yields the protein CASSTNSYNEQFF.

The chain joins TRBV7-8 to TRBJ1-1, with TRBD1 matching 8 bases. The ends lost 5 bases at V and 4 bases at J; junction bases unmatched: 6. The CDR3 loop spans 14 amino acids. From germline, CDR1 is SGHVS and CDR2 FQNEAQ. Here the CDR3 reads CASSLQGVATEAFF. The CDR3 DNA is TGTGCCAGCAGCCTACAGGGGGTCGCCACTGAAGCTTTCTTT.

The chain combines TRBV5-1 with TRBJ1-5; the D is unclear. This CDR3 spans 13 amino acids. In germline, CDR1 is SGHRS, CDR2 YFSETQ. V gave up 2 bases and J gave up 7 bases, with 10 bases separating them. The CDR3 loop is CASSLIPGQPQHF. CDR3 DNA: TGCGCCAGCAGCTTAATTCCCGGGCAGCCCCAGCATTTT.

The CDR3, as DNA: TGCAGTGCCCGAGTAATGGATGAGCAGTTCTTC. It yields the protein CSARVMDEQFF. The V call is TRBV20-1, the J call TRBJ2-1, with D hard to call. Trimming left V 6 bases short and J 8 bases short, with 11 bases between. The germline V gene encodes CDR1 DFQATT and CDR2 SNEGSKA (reference sequence). CDR3 size: 11 residues.

The chain combines TRBV28 with TRBJ2-3; the D gene is possibly TRBD2 (6 bases). Germline CDR1 and CDR2: MDHEN and SYDVKM. The CDR3 has 17 residues. Trimming cost V 2 bases and J 0 bases, with 15 bases left between them. CDR3 nucleotides: TGTGCCAGCAGTTTAATCGGGGGAGTTGGGAGCACAGATACGCAGTATTTT. Its translation is CASSLIGGVGSTDTQYF.

This rearrangement joins TRBV5-1 to TRBJ2-5; D remains ambiguous. The V gene lost 4 bases and the J gene lost 2 bases, with 18 bases spanning the gap. Germline CDR1 is SGHRS and CDR2 is YFSETQ. CDR3 length equals 16 residues. CDR3 in DNA: TGCGCCAGCAGCCTCACATCACGAAGTAATCAAGAGACCCAGTACTTC. It translates to CASSLTSRSNQETQYF.

As concerns this clone: Other DNA sequences in this sample translate to the same CDR3. The genes are TRBV29-1 and TRBJ2-3; TRBD2 is a possible D gene (6 bases). The ends were cut back, 6 bases at V and 0 bases at J, with 10 bases in the middle. Germline V gene lookup returns CDR1 SQVTM and CDR2 ANQGSEA. This CDR3 contains 13 residues. The CDR3 DNA sequence: TGCAGCGTAGGTGGGAGGAGCACAGATACGCAGTATTTT. Translated: CSVGGRSTDTQYF.

Comments on this clone: The sample holds other DNA sequences that translate to the same CDR3. The rearrangement uses TRBV29-1 and TRBJ2-1; TRBD2 aligns across 14 bases. Trimming removed 7 bases from V and 7 bases from J; junction bases left unmatched: 3. The CDR3 has 13 residues. Germline CDR1 and CDR2: SQVTM and ANQGSEA. CDR3 residues: CSARLAGGNEQFF. The CDR3 region has the DNA TGCAGCGCCCGACTAGCGGGAGGGAATGAGCAGTTCTTC.

This chain connects TRBV2 to TRBJ2-1; D is uncertain. Trimming pared 0 bases from V and 0 bases from J, leaving 6 bases between. This CDR3 region has 15 residues. Germline-derived CDR1 and CDR2 are SNHLY and FYNNEI. The CDR3 DNA reads as TGTGCCAGCAGTGAAGCGGAGAGCTCCTACAATGAGCAGTTCTTC. Translation gives CASSEAESSYNEQFF.

This clone was found a few times. The chain carries TRBV7-9 and TRBJ1-2; D is perhaps TRBD1 (6 bases). The CDR3 consists of 13 residues. The germline V gene encodes CDR1 SEHNR and CDR2 FQNEAQ (reference sequence). Trimming cost V 1 base and J 8 bases, with 11 bases left between them. CDR3 sequence (DNA): TGTGCCAGCAGCTTAGAACAGGGACGAGGCTACACCTTC. This encodes CASSLEQGRGYTF.